Below, one TCR beta chain is given with its context. The antigen remains undetermined. Germline CDR1 MNHEY, CDR2 SMNVEV (reference sequence). This CDR3 is built from 15 residues. Trimming stripped 3 bases from V and 3 bases from J, with 13 bases between. The method was immunoSEQ multiplex PCR; TCRdb's version includes in-frame clones alone and lacks a portion of them. The data show 110,000 or so clones, with more than 75% seen just once and roughly 2% held by the top ten. This record comes from a study of cytomegalovirus exposure and HLA in healthy donors. The donors were part of the approximately 130-subject validation cohort, which stood apart from the approximately 630-subject first cohort. Findings of the study overall: Usually a TCR sequence was rare, but some public TCRs were found in many donors.

Sample: PBMCs. This TCR came from a woman in her thirties in good health and CMV-seronegative. V gene TRBV27 combines with J gene TRBJ2-3, with D perhaps TRBD2 (6 bases). CDR3 protein: CASSFGGTWTDTQYF. The CDR3 nucleotides read TGTGCCAGCAGTTTCGGTGGGACTTGGACAGATACGCAGTATTTT.